There are a few counts of the clone carrying this T cell receptor beta chain. The antigen remains unidentified. The CDR3 spans 14 residues. Trimming stripped 1 base from V and 7 bases from J, with 14 bases between. Germline assignment: CDR1 LNHNV and CDR2 YYDKDF (reference sequence). The sample belongs to a study of shared clonotypes between healthy human individuals. Regarding the study as a whole: Limited genetic and exposure-history diversity came from having few donors. Estimated richness values were generally larger in naive subsets than in memory subsets.

An assay was performed, and its level was deep. Generated by immunoSEQ multiplex PCR, the TCRdb table keeps only in-frame clones and is missing some. The sample includes a few million clones, just over 90% of them seen just once. Specimen: naive CD4+ T cells from PBMCs. Subset of the sample: CD45RA+ positively selected. The chain joins TRBV15 to TRBJ2-7, with D perhaps matching TRBD2 (6 bases). This receptor was identified in a man younger than 30 in good health. Some clones in this sample may be carry-over from other donors' samples. The CDR3 nucleotides are TGTGCCACCAGCAGAGTGGGAGGTCCCGGAGAGCAGTACTTC. Translating it yields CATSRVGGPGEQYF.